This entry concerns a single T cell receptor beta chain. The antigen is undetermined. Trimming took 6 bases from V and 7 from J; bases not matched to a gene: 8. The CDR3 is 14 amino acids. Germline lookup yields CDR1 DFQATT and CDR2 SNEGSKA (reference sequence). These data come from a study of blood T cells in healthy people across ages. Study results and caveats: Unsorted PBMCs blocked a conclusive comparison of naive and antigen-experienced cells.

A J-beta primer mix and a sample-barcoded 5' primer were used in a second PCR of about 6 to 12 cycles. TCRdb ran MiXCR on the 5' RACE reads and lists one entry per CDR3 protein. The profile covers around 990,000 distinct CDR3 sequences, with around two fifths appearing a single time and roughly 13% taken by the ten largest. This TCR was recovered from a man younger than 35 in good health. This chain uses TRBV20-1 with TRBJ2-1; TRBD2 matches at 11 bases. What was sequenced was blood. DNA of the CDR3: TGCAGTGCCGTCACTAGCGGGGGATGGAATGAGCAGTTCTTC. Protein product: CSAVTSGGWNEQFF.